This T cell receptor (beta chain) emerged from a study of persistence of HIV-infected CD4 T cells (dated by TCRdb to 2020 to 2022). About the study as a whole: CMV- and HIV-1 Gag-responding CD4+ T cells were isolated from ART-treated individuals so that antigen-driven clonal expansion of HIV-1-infected cells could be examined. Participants had been on suppressive ART for a median of 8 years. In the cross-participant TCR cluster analysis, roughly 8 participants were included for CMV and about 7 participants were included for Gag. Peripheral blood samples of up to roughly 180 mL were taken at multiple time points, with the exception of a couple of participants who underwent leukapheresis at a single time point. Proviral sequencing was used to assess clonality among infected cells, whereas TCRbeta sequencing gauged the clonality of all cells within each sorted population. The full study reports these points: Within the same sorted populations, how oligoclonal the TCRs were correlated with how oligoclonal the proviruses were. Degenerate expanded CDR3beta sequences were enriched in antigen-responding cells, suggesting convergent selection of CD4+ responses to CMV and Gag. Bulk TCR analyses could not be restricted to the rare CMV-responding cells that actually carried HIV-1 proviruses. TCRbeta richness in CMV- and Gag-responding cells was significantly lower than in anti-CD3/anti-CD28-responding cells; CMV-responding cells had higher oligoclonality than CD3/CD28-stimulated and Gag-responding cells. Only a small number of individuals took part in the study, and only a limited range of antigens was tested.

On this clone itself: The specificity of this receptor is unknown. The sample holds no much larger clone one base away, and base qualities are not on file.

The sample's treatment or condition label is to be understood as: suppressive antiretroviral therapy. Lysates of CMV-infected fibroblasts were used at about 10 ug/mL for cell stimulation. Memory CD4+ T cells that did not respond, being CD40L-negative, CD69-negative and CD45RO-high, were sorted as memory populations depleted of antigen-responding cells. HIV-1-infected adults in whom suppressive ART had been started during chronic infection were enrolled as participants. For at least 4 years, the participants' plasma HIV-1 RNA had been undetectable, below 50 copies/mL. To be included, a participant needed positive CMV serology and a CD4+ T cell count above 400 cells/uL. Before stimulation, PBMCs were isolated using density centrifugation and then depleted of CD8+ T cells. For 18 hours, the CD8-depleted PBMCs were stimulated with anti-CD28/CD49d costimulation, a CD40-blocking antibody, and enfuvirtide to prevent new infections. Cell sorting was done on a Beckman Coulter MoFlo Legacy or XDP sorter, and dead cells were excluded with propidium iodide. The QIAamp DNA Mini Kit was used for genomic DNA extraction from samples above one million cells, and the Quick-DNA Microprep Kit was used otherwise.

The immunoSEQ hsTCRB assay version 4, run in survey mode, was used to sequence TCRbeta repertoires from genomic DNA. Genomic DNA was diluted to roughly 9.5 ng/uL, using up to 1 ug per sample for TCRbeta sequencing. In the paper's pipeline: TCRbeta data were analyzed in ImmunoSeq Analyzer 3.0, with diversity computed on productive nucleotide rearrangements. Using the Immunarch R package, the improved Chao index served to estimate lower-bound TCR diversity and the Gini coefficient served to estimate clonality. When different nucleotide rearrangements encoded the same CDR3beta amino acid sequence, each rearrangement was treated as a distinct clonotype. Differential abundance analysis found TCRbeta sequences that were significantly enriched in antigen-responding cells compared with anti-CD3/anti-CD28-activated cells. GLIPH2 grouped TCRs by predicted peptide-MHC specificity, both within each participant and across combined participant data sets. This immuneACCESS table, as held by TCRdb, lists in-frame sequences with V and J called but not all clones. Of the missing ones, under half trace to an unresolved V gene in checked studies; the others have no known cause. V and J calls and clone size are those listed in that table; D and trimming were worked out from the DNA. This sample holds 25,000 to 35,000 clones; around 80% were observed only once. In total, the top ten clones hold 0.75% to 0.95% of the sample.

From a lookup of the germline V gene, CDR1 and CDR2 are MRHNA and SNTAGT. V is pruned by 6 bases and J by 7 bases, leaving 8 bases of the junction without a gene match. From the cysteine through the phenylalanine, the CDR3 covers 14 amino acids. Here the CDR3 DNA is all that survives: 42 bases in frame from base 1. This specimen consisted of CD4+ T cells sorted from PBMCs after roughly 18-hour stimulation, obtained from a patient who received antiretroviral therapy. The intended sense of this specimen's cell subset or site label: CD40L-CD69- CD45RO-high memory CD4 T cells not responding to CMV lysate. The rearranged segments are TRBV6-4 and TRBJ2-1; a stretch of 8 junction bases matches TRBD2. This receptor was identified in an adult woman with HIV who was CMV-seropositive. The DNA reads TGTGCCAGCAGCGCCGGAGCGGGGGTAAATGAGCAGTTCTTC. Translated, it gives CASSAGAGVNEQFF.